Following are 20 T cell receptor beta chains from one sample sequenced in a study of early stage breast cancer tumors (dated by TCRdb to 2015 to 2018). The library was built by means of the immunoSEQ multiplex PCR assay. TCRdb took over this immuneACCESS table, retaining in-frame rearrangements with V and J assigned. Such tables are incomplete; in checked studies, under half of the missing clones stem from an unresolved V gene, and the remainder is unexplained. Recorded for this sample are 50,000 or so clones; 83% of them occurred a single time. The top ten clonotypes cover about 1.3% of the sample. Input material: blood. The receptors stem from a person in their fifties with breast cancer.

Concerning this clone: The CDR3 carries no conserved terminal phenylalanine or tryptophan, so it likely arises from a read error. The chain recombines TRBV5-6 with TRBJ1-4; TRBD1 agrees at 9 bases. The CDR3 runs 15 residues. V shed 3 bases, J shed 8 bases, and the junction held 8 bases outside the gene matches. CDR1 is SGHDT, CDR2 YYEEEE, per germline. The CDR3 nucleotides read TGTGCCAGCAGCTCGCGGACAGGGGTGCGGGAAAAACTGTTTTGT. Residues: CASSSRTGVREKLFC.

Only a few counts were recorded for this clone. The V gene is TRBV6-6, the J gene TRBJ1-2; perhaps TRBD1 as D (6 bases). CDR1 is MNHNY and CDR2 is SVGAGI in the germline V gene (reference sequence). The CDR3 runs 15 residues. V was pared by 6 bases and J by 2 bases, with 16 bases between. CDR3 loop: CASRLLDSQNYGYTF. The CDR3 DNA reads as TGTGCCAGCAGACTCTTGGACAGCCAGAACTATGGCTACACCTTC.

The gene calls are TRBV6-4 and TRBJ2-1; a weak D match, TRBD2 (6 bases). This CDR3 contains 16 residues. CDR1 and CDR2 from the germline V gene are MRHNA and SNTAGT. V was clipped by 2 bases and J by 0 bases, with 11 bases between them. CDR3 amino acids: CASSDGDWSSYNEQFF. The CDR3 nucleotides read TGTGCCAGCAGTGACGGGGACTGGAGCTCCTACAATGAGCAGTTCTTC.

This clone showed up just a few times. The chain carries TRBV6-1 and TRBJ1-2, with TRBD1 as a possible D gene (5 bases). The CDR3 has 13 amino acids. CDR1 MNHNS and CDR2 SASEGT come from the germline V gene. Trimming shortened V by 2 bases and J by 4 bases, and 8 bases separated the two germline ends. The CDR3 sequence is CASSETDTYGYTF. In DNA, the CDR3 is TGTGCCAGCAGTGAAACGGACACCTATGGCTACACCTTC.

The CDR3 sequence is CASSSGQAVGPQHF. The CDR3 DNA follows: TGTGCCAGCAGCTCCGGACAGGCTGTCGGGCCCCAGCATTTT. The chain employs TRBV7-2 and TRBJ1-5, with 7 bases lining up with TRBD1. J lost 9 bases, V lost 4 bases, and 9 bases had no gene match. Germline CDR1 reads SGHTA; CDR2 reads FQGNSA. CDR3 length: 14 amino acids.

This sequence joins TRBV9 and TRBJ1-1, with a weak D call TRBD1 (6 bases). This CDR3 is 17 amino acids long. Germline CDR1 and CDR2: SGDLS and YYNGEE. Trimming shortened V by 0 bases and J by 3 bases, and 18 bases separated the two germline ends. CDR3 bases: TGTGCCAGCAGCGTAGCTACTGCAGGGGCGGGGGACACTGAAGCTTTCTTT. Residues: CASSVATAGAGDTEAFF.

This chain connects TRBV19 to TRBJ2-7; 11 nucleotides match TRBD1. Germline V lookup: CDR1 LNHDA, CDR2 SQIVND (reference sequence). The CDR3 consists of 13 residues. With 6 bases clipped from V and 5 bases from J, the junction kept 3 bases outside the gene matches. DNA for the CDR3: TGTGCCAGTAGCAGGACAGGGGGCAACGAGCAGTACTTC. This codes for CASSRTGGNEQYF.

V usage is TRBV7-9 and J usage is TRBJ2-5, with 11 bases matching TRBD2. The V and J ends lost 2 bases and 3 bases, in that order; junction bases with no gene match: 11. The CDR3 runs 18 residues. In germline, CDR1 is SEHNR, CDR2 FQNEAQ (reference sequence). CDR3 nucleotides: TGTGCCAGCAGCTTACTCCCCGGACTAGCGGGTTCGAAAGAGACCCAGTACTTC. Its translation: CASSLLPGLAGSKETQYF. The full variable domain, its missing parts supplied by reference TRBV7-9 and TRBJ2-5, is DTGVSQNPRHKITKRGQNVTFRCDPISEHNRLYWYRQTLGQGPEFLTYFQNEAQLEKSRLLSDRFSAERPKGSFSTLEIQRTEQGDSAMYLCASSLLPGLAGSKETQYFGPGTRLLVL.

The CDR3 loop reads CSVETGAGVLAKNIQYF. In nucleotides, the CDR3 is TGCAGCGTCGAAACGGGGGCCGGGGTGCTAGCCAAAAACATTCAGTACTTC. The V and J genes are TRBV29-1 and TRBJ2-4, with D perhaps given as TRBD1 or TRBD2 (6 bases each). V was cut by 6 bases and J by 0 bases, with 21 bases left in between. CDR3 length: 17 residues. Germline CDR1 and CDR2: SQVTM and ANQGSEA.

This chain joins TRBV14 and TRBJ1-2; D might be TRBD1 (5 bases). CDR1 and CDR2 from the germline V gene are SGHDN and FVKESK. V was pared by 1 base and J by 2 bases, with 8 bases between. The length of the CDR3 is 14 residues. CDR3 DNA: TGTGCCAGCAGCCAAGGGCCAGGGAACTATGGCTACACCTTC. This encodes CASSQGPGNYGYTF.

The chain employs TRBV18 and TRBJ2-7, with 12 nucleotides matching TRBD2. V dropped 3 bases and J dropped 1; count of bases not matched to a gene: 1. CDR1 and CDR2 from the germline V gene are KGHSH and LQKENI. The CDR3 totals 15 residues. In nucleotides, the CDR3 is TGTGCCAGCTCACCCGGACTAGCGGGGTCCTACGAGCAGTACTTC. Encoded protein: CASSPGLAGSYEQYF.

The DNA of the CDR3 is TGTGCCAGCAGTGGCATAAATAGCAATCAGCCCCAGCATTTT. Amino acids: CASSGINSNQPQHF. The V and J genes are TRBV2 and TRBJ1-5; D gene unclear. V was clipped by 4 bases and J by 0 bases, with 7 bases between them. Germline CDR1 SNHLY, CDR2 FYNNEI. The CDR3 is made up of 14 amino acids.

The CDR3 nucleotides read TGTGCCAGTAGTAGCCTCTGGACAGGGGGGAACACTGAAGCTTTCTTT. It translates to CASSSLWTGGNTEAFF. The gene calls are TRBV19 and TRBJ1-1, with TRBD1 matching over 10 bases. Trimming removed 4 bases from V and 1 base from J; junction bases left unmatched: 6. The CDR3 extends over 16 amino acids. The germline CDR1 and CDR2 sequences are LNHDA and SQIVND (reference sequence).

V and J are TRBV19 and TRBJ2-7, with D possibly called TRBD1 or TRBD2 (6 bases each). The CDR3 covers 15 residues. Germline CDR1 LNHDA, CDR2 SQIVND (reference sequence). Trimming cost V 3 bases and J 1 base, with 13 bases left between them. CDR3 sequence: CASSIGGVMSYEQYF. CDR3 nucleotide sequence: TGTGCCAGTAGTATCGGGGGCGTGATGTCCTACGAGCAGTACTTC.

The chain links TRBV5-1 to TRBJ2-2; D uncertain. The CDR3 runs 13 residues. Germline V gene sequence: CDR1 SGHRS, CDR2 YFSETQ. V was cut by 1 base and J by 6 bases, with 7 bases left in between. DNA for the CDR3: TGCGCCAGCAGCTTGAACCCGGCCGGGGAGCTGTTTTTT. Translating gives CASSLNPAGELFF. The full variable domain, with the rest looked up from reference TRBV5-1 and TRBJ2-2, is KAGVTQTPRYLIKTRGQQVTLSCSPISGHRSVSWYQQTPGQGLQFLFEYFSETQRNKGNFPGRFSGRQFSNSRSEMNVSTLELGDSALYLCASSLNPAGELFFGEGSRLTVL.

This clone was seen a single time. This chain uses TRBV7-2 with TRBJ2-7; perhaps TRBD2 as D (5 bases). The ends were cut back, 1 base at V and 2 bases at J, with 9 bases in the middle. This CDR3 comprises 14 residues. Germline CDR1 is SGHTA and CDR2 is FQGNSA. CDR3 DNA sequence: TGTGCCAGCAGCTTAGTTGTGGGAGCCTACGAGCAGTACTTC. Translated, it gives CASSLVVGAYEQYF. Together with reference TRBV7-2 and TRBJ2-7, the CDR3 gives the full variable domain: GAGVSQSPSNKVTEKGKDVELRCDPISGHTALYWYRQSLGQGLEFLIYFQGNSAPDKSGLPSDRFSAERTGGSVSTLTIQRTQQEDSAVYLCASSLVVGAYEQYFGPGTRLTVT.

CDR3 protein: CASSLSGPYNSPLHF. The CDR3 region has the DNA TGTGCCAGCAGTTTATCGGGCCCGTATAATTCACCCCTCCACTTT. The V call is TRBV27, the J call TRBJ1-6; D not certain. Trimming took 0 bases from V and 4 from J, leaving 7 bases between them. The CDR3 runs 15 residues. The germline V gene has CDR1 MNHEY and CDR2 SMNVEV (reference sequence).

The rearrangement uses TRBV5-8 and TRBJ1-3, with a tentative D call TRBD1 (5 bases). This CDR3 contains 15 residues. CDR1 and CDR2 from the germline V gene are SGHTS and YDEGEE. V was trimmed by 1 base and J by 2 bases, leaving 10 bases between them. This CDR3 is CASSLWGYAGNTIYF. Written as DNA, the CDR3 is TGTGCCAGCAGCTTGTGGGGGTACGCTGGAAACACCATATATTTT.

About this clone itself: One end of the junction does not line up with germline, which may come from a read error. The V call is TRBV29-1, the J call TRBJ2-3; 10 positions match TRBD2. The germline V gene has CDR1 SQVTM and CDR2 ANQGSEA. CDR3 size: 14 residues. The CDR3 DNA is TGCAGCGTGGAAGTAGCGGGAGGCTCAGATACGCAGTATTTT. Its protein product is CSVEVAGGSDTQYF.

The chain links TRBV7-2 to TRBJ2-3, with 7 bases lining up with TRBD1. The length of the CDR3 is 14 residues. J lost 1 base, V lost 5 bases, and 3 bases had no gene match. Germline loops: CDR1 SGHTA, CDR2 FQGNSA. The CDR3 loop is CASSLGQGTDTQYF. The DNA for the CDR3 is TGTGCCAGCAGCCTAGGACAGGGCACAGATACGCAGTATTTT.